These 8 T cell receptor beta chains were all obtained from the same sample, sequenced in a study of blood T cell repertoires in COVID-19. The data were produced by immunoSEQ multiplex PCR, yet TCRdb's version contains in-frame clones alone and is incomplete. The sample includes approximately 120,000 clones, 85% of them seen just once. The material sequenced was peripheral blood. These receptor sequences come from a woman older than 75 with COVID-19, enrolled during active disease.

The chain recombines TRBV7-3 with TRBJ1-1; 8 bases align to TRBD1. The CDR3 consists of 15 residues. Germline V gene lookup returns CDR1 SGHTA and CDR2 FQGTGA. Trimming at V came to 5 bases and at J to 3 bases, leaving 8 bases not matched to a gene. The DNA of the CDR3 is TGTGCCAGCAGCCCAGGGCAGGGGGCTTACACTGAAGCTTTCTTT. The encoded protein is CASSPGQGAYTEAFF.

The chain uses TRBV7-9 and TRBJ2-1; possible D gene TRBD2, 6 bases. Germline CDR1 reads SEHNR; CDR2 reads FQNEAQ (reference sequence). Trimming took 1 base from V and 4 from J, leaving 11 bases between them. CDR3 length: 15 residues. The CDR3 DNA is TGTGCCAGCAGCTTAGAGGCTAGCGAATACAATGAGCAGTTCTTC. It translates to CASSLEASEYNEQFF.

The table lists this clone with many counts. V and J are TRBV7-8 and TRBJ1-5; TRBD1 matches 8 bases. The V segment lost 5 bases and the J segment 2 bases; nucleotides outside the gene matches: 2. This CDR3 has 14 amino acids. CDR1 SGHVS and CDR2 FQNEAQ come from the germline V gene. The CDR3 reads CASSEDRGNQPQHF. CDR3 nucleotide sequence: TGTGCCAGCAGCGAGGACAGGGGCAATCAGCCCCAGCATTTT.

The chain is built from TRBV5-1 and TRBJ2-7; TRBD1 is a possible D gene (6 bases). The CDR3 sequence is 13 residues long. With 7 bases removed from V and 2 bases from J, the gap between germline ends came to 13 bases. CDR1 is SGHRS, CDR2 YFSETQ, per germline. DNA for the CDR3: TGCGCCAGCCGCATTTCAGGGGCCTACGAGCAGTACTTC. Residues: CASRISGAYEQYF.

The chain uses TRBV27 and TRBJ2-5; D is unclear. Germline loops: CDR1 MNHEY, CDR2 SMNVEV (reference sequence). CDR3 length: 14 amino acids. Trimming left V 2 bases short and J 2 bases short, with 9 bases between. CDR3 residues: CASSLTHSQETQYF. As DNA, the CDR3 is TGTGCCAGCAGTTTAACCCACAGTCAAGAGACCCAGTACTTC.

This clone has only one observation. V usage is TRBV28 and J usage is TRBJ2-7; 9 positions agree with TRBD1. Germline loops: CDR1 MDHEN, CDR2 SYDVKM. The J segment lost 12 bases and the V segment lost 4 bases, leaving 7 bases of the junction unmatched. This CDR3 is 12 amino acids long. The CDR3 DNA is TGTGCCAGCAGTTCCGGGACAGGGCCGGGGTACTTC. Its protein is CASSSGTGPGYF.

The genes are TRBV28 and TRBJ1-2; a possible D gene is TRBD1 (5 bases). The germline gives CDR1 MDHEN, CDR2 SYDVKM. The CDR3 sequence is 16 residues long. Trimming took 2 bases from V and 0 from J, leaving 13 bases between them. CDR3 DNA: TGTGCCAGCAGTTTAGGAGGGGCCCAAGCTAACTATGGCTACACCTTC. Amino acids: CASSLGGAQANYGYTF.

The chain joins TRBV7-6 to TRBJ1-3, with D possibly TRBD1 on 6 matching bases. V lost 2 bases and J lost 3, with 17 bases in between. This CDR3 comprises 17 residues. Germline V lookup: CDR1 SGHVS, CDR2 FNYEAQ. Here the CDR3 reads CASSLFTGQKVGNTIYF. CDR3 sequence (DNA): TGTGCCAGCAGCTTATTCACAGGGCAAAAGGTTGGAAACACCATATATTTT.